The TCR beta chain under discussion was sequenced for a study of T-cell reconstitution after alpha-beta-depleted transplantation in children. This clonotype was observed a handful of times. Unique molecular identifiers were incorporated when the TCRbeta library was constructed. TCRdb re-analysed the PCR reads in MiXCR, keeping a single row per CDR3 protein. Here the sample spans more than 450,000 distinct CDR3 sequences, 18% being singletons. V lost 0 bases and J lost 2, with 11 bases in between. The CDR3 has 14 amino acids. The germline gives CDR1 DFQATT, CDR2 SNEGSKA (reference sequence). The source of this sequence is a human donor who donated a stem cell graft to a child with acute lymphoblastic leukemia. The rearrangement joins TRBV20-1 to TRBJ2-7; D is undetermined. Here the sequenced sample was PBMCs from the stem cell graft donor, taken from the stem cell graft. In DNA, the CDR3 is TGCAGTGCTAGAGATGAGACGGTCACCTACGAGCAGTACTTC. This gives the protein CSARDETVTYEQYF.